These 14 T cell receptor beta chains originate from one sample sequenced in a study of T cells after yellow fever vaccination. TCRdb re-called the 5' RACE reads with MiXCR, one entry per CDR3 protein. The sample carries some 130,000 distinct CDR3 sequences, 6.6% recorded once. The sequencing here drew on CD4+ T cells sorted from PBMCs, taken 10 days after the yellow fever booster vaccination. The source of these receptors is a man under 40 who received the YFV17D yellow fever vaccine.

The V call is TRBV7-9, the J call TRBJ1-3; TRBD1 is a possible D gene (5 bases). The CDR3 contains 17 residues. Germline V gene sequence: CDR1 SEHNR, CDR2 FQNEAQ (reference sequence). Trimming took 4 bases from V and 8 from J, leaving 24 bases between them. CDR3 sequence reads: CASSSHWGDVEADTIYF. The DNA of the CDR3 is TGTGCCAGCAGCTCCCACTGGGGGGACGTTGAGGCGGACACCATATATTTT. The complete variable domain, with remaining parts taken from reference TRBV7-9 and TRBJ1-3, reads DTGVSQNPRHKITKRGQNVTFRCDPISEHNRLYWYRQTLGQGPEFLTYFQNEAQLEKSRLLSDRFSAERPKGSFSTLEIQRTEQGDSAMYLCASSSHWGDVEADTIYFGEGSWLTVV.

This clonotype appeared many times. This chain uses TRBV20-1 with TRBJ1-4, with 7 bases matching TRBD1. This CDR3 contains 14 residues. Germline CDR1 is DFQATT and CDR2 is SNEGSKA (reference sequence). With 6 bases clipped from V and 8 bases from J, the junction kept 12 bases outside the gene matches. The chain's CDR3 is CSAQRSQGGEKLFF. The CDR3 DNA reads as TGCAGTGCACAGAGATCGCAGGGGGGGGAAAAACTGTTTTTT.

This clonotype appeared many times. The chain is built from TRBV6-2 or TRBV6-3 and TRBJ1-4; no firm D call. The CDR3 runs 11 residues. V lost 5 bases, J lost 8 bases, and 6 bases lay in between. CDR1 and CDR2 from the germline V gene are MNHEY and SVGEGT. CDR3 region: CASSRGEKLFF. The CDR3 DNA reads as TGTGCCAGCAGTCGAGGAGAAAAACTGTTTTTT.

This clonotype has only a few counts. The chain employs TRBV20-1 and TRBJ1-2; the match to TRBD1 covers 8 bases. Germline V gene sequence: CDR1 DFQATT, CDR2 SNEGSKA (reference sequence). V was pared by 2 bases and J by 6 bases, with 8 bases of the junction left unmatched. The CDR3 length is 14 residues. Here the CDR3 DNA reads TGCAGTGCTAGACGGACAGGGCCAGGTCATGGCTACACCTTC. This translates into CSARRTGPGHGYTF.

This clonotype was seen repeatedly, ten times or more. This chain's CDR3 is CASSLLAGEGYEQFF. CDR3 DNA sequence: TGCGCCAGCAGCTTACTAGCGGGAGAAGGGTATGAGCAGTTCTTC. The J gene is TRBJ2-1, the V gene TRBV5-1; 11 nucleotides match TRBD2. The CDR3 sequence is 15 residues long. Germline assignment: CDR1 SGHRS and CDR2 YFSETQ. J gave up 8 bases and V 2 bases, and 6 bases lay outside the gene matches. The complete variable domain, with remaining parts taken from reference TRBV5-1 and TRBJ2-1, reads KAGVTQTPRYLIKTRGQQVTLSCSPISGHRSVSWYQQTPGQGLQFLFEYFSETQRNKGNFPGRFSGRQFSNSRSEMNVSTLELGDSALYLCASSLLAGEGYEQFFGPGTRLTVL.

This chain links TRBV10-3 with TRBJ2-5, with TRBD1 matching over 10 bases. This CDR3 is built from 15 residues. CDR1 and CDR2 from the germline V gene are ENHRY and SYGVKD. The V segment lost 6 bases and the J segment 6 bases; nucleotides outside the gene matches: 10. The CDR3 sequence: CAISNRDRGTKTQYF. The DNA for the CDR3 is TGTGCCATCAGCAACCGGGACAGGGGAACTAAGACCCAGTACTTC.

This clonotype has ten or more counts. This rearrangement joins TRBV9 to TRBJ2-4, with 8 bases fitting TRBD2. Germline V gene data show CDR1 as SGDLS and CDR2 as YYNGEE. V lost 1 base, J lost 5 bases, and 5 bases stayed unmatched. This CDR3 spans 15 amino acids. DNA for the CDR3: TGTGCCAGCAGCGTATCACCGGGGGGGGAAAACATTCAGTACTTC. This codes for CASSVSPGGENIQYF.

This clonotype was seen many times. For the CDR3, the DNA is TGCAGTGCAACAGCGGGGCCGGGCGGGGAGCTGTTTTTT. It codes for CSATAGPGGELFF. The rearrangement links TRBV20-1 to TRBJ2-2, with TRBD2 matching 7 bases. The V gene's germline CDR1 is DFQATT and CDR2 SNEGSKA (reference sequence). The CDR3 spans 13 residues. V was clipped by 6 bases and J by 7 bases; unmatched bases: 8.

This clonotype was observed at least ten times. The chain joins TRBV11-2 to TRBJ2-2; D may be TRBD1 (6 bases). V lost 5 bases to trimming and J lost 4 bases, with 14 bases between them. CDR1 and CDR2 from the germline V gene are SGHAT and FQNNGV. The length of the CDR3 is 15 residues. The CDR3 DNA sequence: TGTGCCAGCAGCCCATTCCAGGGGACCACCGGGGAGCTGTTTTTT. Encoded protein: CASSPFQGTTGELFF.

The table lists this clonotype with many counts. The CDR3 coding sequence is TGTGCCAGCAGCCATAGTGTCGAGACCCAGTACTTC. It specifies CASSHSVETQYF. The V and J genes are TRBV3-1 and TRBJ2-5, with D hard to call. The V end was cut by 3 bases, the J end by 5 bases, with 7 bases between. CDR1 LGHDT and CDR2 YNNKEL come from the germline V gene (reference sequence). The CDR3 loop spans 12 amino acids.

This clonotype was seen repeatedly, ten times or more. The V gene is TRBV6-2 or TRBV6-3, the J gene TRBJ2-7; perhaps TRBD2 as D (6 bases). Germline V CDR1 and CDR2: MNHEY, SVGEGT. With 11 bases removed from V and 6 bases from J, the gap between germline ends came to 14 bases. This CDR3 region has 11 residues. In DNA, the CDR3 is TGTGCCGCGGGGTCGGAGCGCGAGCAGTACTTC. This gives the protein CAAGSEREQYF.

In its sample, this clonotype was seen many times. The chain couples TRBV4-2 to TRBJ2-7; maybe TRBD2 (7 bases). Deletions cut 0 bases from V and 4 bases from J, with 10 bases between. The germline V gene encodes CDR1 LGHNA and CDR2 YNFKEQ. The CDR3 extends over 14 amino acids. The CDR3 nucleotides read TGTGCCAGCAGCCAAGAAGGGAGGGGGTACGAGCAGTACTTC. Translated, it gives CASSQEGRGYEQYF.

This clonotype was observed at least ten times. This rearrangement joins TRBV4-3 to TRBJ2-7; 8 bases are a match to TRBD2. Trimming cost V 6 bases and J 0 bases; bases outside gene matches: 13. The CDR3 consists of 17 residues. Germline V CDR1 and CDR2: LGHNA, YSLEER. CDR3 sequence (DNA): TGCGCCAGCAGTTCTAAAACTGGCGGGGGGCGCTCCTACGAGCAGTACTTC. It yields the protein CASSSKTGGGRSYEQYF.

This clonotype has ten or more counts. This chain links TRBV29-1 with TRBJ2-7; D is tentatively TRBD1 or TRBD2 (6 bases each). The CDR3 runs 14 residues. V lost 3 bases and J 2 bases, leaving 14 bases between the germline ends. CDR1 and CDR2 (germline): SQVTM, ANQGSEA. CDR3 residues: CSVDGGAFPYEQYF. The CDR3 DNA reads TGCAGCGTTGACGGGGGCGCATTCCCCTACGAGCAGTACTTC.